Listed below are T cell receptor beta chains from one sample, sequenced in a study of shared clonotypes between healthy human individuals. The data were produced by immunoSEQ multiplex PCR, yet TCRdb's version contains in-frame clones alone and is incomplete. The sample has about 1 million clones, approximately 72% seen once. The source material was memory CD4+ T cells sorted from blood. All receptors come from a man younger than 35 in good health. CDR3s include the opening cysteine and the closing phenylalanine or tryptophan. The order of the fields is J gene, D gene, V gene, clone size, CDR3 DNA, CDR3 protein. A D gene is named only where the DNA matches it firmly. A row's size may be missing; if present it is once, few, many or a size class.

j_gene: TRBJ1-1
d_gene: -
v_gene: TRBV7-2
abundance: -
CDR3nt: TGTGCCAGCAGCTTCTACCGGACCCAGAACACTGAAGCTTTCTTT
CDR3aa: CASSFYRTQNTEAFF

j_gene: TRBJ2-5
d_gene: -
v_gene: TRBV5-1
abundance: once
CDR3nt: TGCGCCAGCAGCGTTGCGGTAGGCGGGCGGGACACCCAGTACTTC
CDR3aa: CASSVAVGGRDTQYF

j_gene: TRBJ2-2
d_gene: -
v_gene: TRBV11-2
abundance: -
CDR3nt: TGTGCCAGCAGCTTGATTGGGGGTATAAGCACCGGGGAGCTGTTTTTT
CDR3aa: CASSLIGGISTGELFF

j_gene: TRBJ1-1
d_gene: -
v_gene: TRBV5-6
abundance: -
CDR3nt: TGTGCCAGCAGGAAAAGGACAGCGAACACTGAAGCTTTCTTT
CDR3aa: CASRKRTANTEAFF

j_gene: TRBJ2-7
d_gene: -
v_gene: TRBV5-1
abundance: -
CDR3nt: TGCGCCAGCCAGACAGGCAGGGGTAGTTACGAGCAGTACTTC
CDR3aa: CASQTGRGSYEQYF

j_gene: TRBJ1-2
d_gene: -
v_gene: TRBV2
abundance: -
CDR3nt: TGTGCCAGCAGTGATGGTACGGGCGGCTATGGCTACACCTTC
CDR3aa: CASSDGTGGYGYTF

j_gene: TRBJ2-2
d_gene: -
v_gene: TRBV7-3
abundance: -
CDR3nt: TGTGCCAGCAGCTTGGGGGAAACCGGGGAGCTGTTTTTT
CDR3aa: CASSLGETGELFF

j_gene: TRBJ2-3
d_gene: -
v_gene: TRBV9
abundance: -
CDR3nt: TGTGCCAGCAGCGTAGCTACCCAGACAGATACGCAGTATTTT
CDR3aa: CASSVATQTDTQYF

j_gene: TRBJ2-5
d_gene: TRBD1
v_gene: TRBV18
abundance: -
CDR3nt: TGTGCCAGCTCCCCGGGACAGGGAGGAGAGACCCAGTACTTC
CDR3aa: CASSPGQGGETQYF

j_gene: TRBJ2-5
d_gene: -
v_gene: TRBV7-6
abundance: -
CDR3nt: TGTGCCAGCAGTCACCATCCCCCCTGGGCCCAAGAGACCCAGTACTTC
CDR3aa: CASSHHPPWAQETQYF

j_gene: TRBJ1-2
d_gene: -
v_gene: TRBV21-1
abundance: -
CDR3nt: TGTGCCAGCAGCAAACGACAAAGTAACTATGGCTACACCTTC
CDR3aa: CASSKRQSNYGYTF

j_gene: TRBJ1-5
d_gene: -
v_gene: TRBV7-9
abundance: few
CDR3nt: TGTGCCAGCAGCTTCGATAGGAAACCCCAGCATTTT
CDR3aa: CASSFDRKPQHF

j_gene: TRBJ1-4
d_gene: TRBD1
v_gene: TRBV28
abundance: once
CDR3nt: TGTGCCAGCAGTTTGGTGACAGGGTGGGGTGAAAAACTGTTTTTT
CDR3aa: CASSLVTGWGEKLFF

j_gene: TRBJ2-7
d_gene: -
v_gene: TRBV7-6
abundance: few
CDR3nt: TGTGCCAGCAGCTTAGGTCGGGCTGGACGGGACGAGCAGTACTTC
CDR3aa: CASSLGRAGRDEQYF

j_gene: TRBJ2-7
d_gene: -
v_gene: TRBV6-6
abundance: -
CDR3nt: TGTGCCAGCACCCGACCGTCTTCCTACGAGCAGTACTTC
CDR3aa: CASTRPSSYEQYF

j_gene: TRBJ2-5
d_gene: TRBD2
v_gene: TRBV5-1
abundance: -
CDR3nt: TGCGCCAGCGGGACTAGCGGGACTCCAGAGACCCAGTACTTC
CDR3aa: CASGTSGTPETQYF

j_gene: TRBJ2-7
d_gene: TRBD2
v_gene: TRBV29-1
abundance: -
CDR3nt: TGCAGCGTAGGAAACGGGGGGGTCACCTACGAGCAGTACTTC
CDR3aa: CSVGNGGVTYEQYF

j_gene: TRBJ2-3
d_gene: -
v_gene: TRBV27
abundance: many
CDR3nt: TGTGCCAGCAGTTTAGGTTTCTCCACAGATACGCAGTATTTT
CDR3aa: CASSLGFSTDTQYF

j_gene: TRBJ2-7
d_gene: TRBD1
v_gene: TRBV6-6
abundance: many
CDR3nt: TGTGCCAGCAGTCCTGGACAGGGACGACCGCGCGAGCAGTACTTC
CDR3aa: CASSPGQGRPREQYF

j_gene: TRBJ2-7
d_gene: -
v_gene: TRBV10-3
abundance: -
CDR3nt: TGTGCCATCAGTGCCACAGGGACCCACGAGCAGTACTTC
CDR3aa: CAISATGTHEQYF

j_gene: TRBJ2-1
d_gene: -
v_gene: TRBV7-9
abundance: -
CDR3nt: TGTGCCAGCAGCTTAGGCCTTGTGGAAGATGAGCAGTTCTTC
CDR3aa: CASSLGLVEDEQFF

j_gene: TRBJ1-6
d_gene: TRBD1
v_gene: TRBV10-2
abundance: -
CDR3nt: TGCGCCAGCAGGGACAGGGTCAGCTCCTATAATTCACCCCTCCACTTT
CDR3aa: CASRDRVSSYNSPLHF

j_gene: TRBJ1-6
d_gene: -
v_gene: TRBV19
abundance: -
CDR3nt: TGTGCCAGTAGTATAGGGGCCAGCTCCTATAATTCACCCCTCCACTTT
CDR3aa: CASSIGASSYNSPLHF

j_gene: TRBJ2-2
d_gene: TRBD2
v_gene: TRBV10-3
abundance: -
CDR3nt: TGTGCCGCGGGGGGCGGCACCGGGGAGCTGTTTTTT
CDR3aa: CAAGGGTGELFF

j_gene: TRBJ1-6
d_gene: TRBD1
v_gene: TRBV6-5
abundance: -
CDR3nt: TGTGCCGGGTCCCGGGACAGTAATTCACCCCTCCACTTT
CDR3aa: CAGSRDSNSPLHF

j_gene: TRBJ2-2
d_gene: -
v_gene: TRBV2
abundance: -
CDR3nt: TGTGCCAGCAGCGTCGCCGGGACGGGAAACACCGGGGAGCTGTTTTTT
CDR3aa: CASSVAGTGNTGELFF

j_gene: TRBJ1-2
d_gene: -
v_gene: TRBV7-8
abundance: -
CDR3nt: TGTGCCAGCAGCCTTACAGGGACTACTAACTATGGCTACACCTTC
CDR3aa: CASSLTGTTNYGYTF

j_gene: TRBJ2-3
d_gene: TRBD1
v_gene: TRBV28
abundance: -
CDR3nt: TGTGCCAGCAGTAAACCGACAGGGTTAGATACGCAGTATTTT
CDR3aa: CASSKPTGLDTQYF

j_gene: TRBJ1-4
d_gene: -
v_gene: TRBV5-6
abundance: -
CDR3nt: TGTGCCAGCAGCTTTGAAAGGAATGAAAAACTGTTTTTT
CDR3aa: CASSFERNEKLFF

j_gene: TRBJ2-5
d_gene: -
v_gene: TRBV6-1
abundance: -
CDR3nt: TGTGCCAGCAGTGAAGTAAAACTAGGAGAGACCCAGTACTTC
CDR3aa: CASSEVKLGETQYF

j_gene: TRBJ1-1
d_gene: -
v_gene: TRBV7-9
abundance: few
CDR3nt: TGTGCCAGCAGCCGCACCCCCCCCACTGAAGCTTTCTTT
CDR3aa: CASSRTPPTEAFF

j_gene: TRBJ2-7
d_gene: -
v_gene: TRBV18
abundance: -
CDR3nt: TGTGCCAGCTCACCAAGGTCGAATGGATTCACCTACGAGCAGTACTTC
CDR3aa: CASSPRSNGFTYEQYF

j_gene: TRBJ2-5
d_gene: -
v_gene: TRBV5-8
abundance: -
CDR3nt: TGTGCCAGCAGCAATGGGGAAGAGACCCAGTACTTC
CDR3aa: CASSNGEETQYF

j_gene: TRBJ1-2
d_gene: -
v_gene: TRBV19
abundance: -
CDR3nt: TGTGCCAGTAGCTCCACCGGTGGCTACACCTTC
CDR3aa: CASSSTGGYTF

j_gene: TRBJ2-7
d_gene: -
v_gene: TRBV10-2
abundance: -
CDR3nt: TGCGCCAGCAGTGAGGGTGACTCCTACGAGCAGTACTTC
CDR3aa: CASSEGDSYEQYF